This entry lists 32 T cell receptor beta chains sequenced from one sample in a study of T cell repertoires in cytomegalovirus infection. TCRdb reanalysed the reads using MiXCR and keeps one entry per CDR3 protein. The sample shows roughly 150,000 distinct CDR3 sequences, 23% of them seen only once. The material sequenced was PBMCs. These receptors were obtained from a human donor in good health (CMV status not recorded). Some clones in this sample may be carry-over from other donors' samples.

Ten or more counts support this clonotype. V is TRBV7-2 and J is TRBJ2-1, with a possible D match to TRBD2 (6 bases). With 3 bases removed from V and 4 bases from J, the gap between germline ends came to 13 bases. CDR3 size: 15 residues. Germline V gene data show CDR1 as SGHTA and CDR2 as FQGNSA. CDR3 sequence: CASSLTGASYNEQFF. The DNA of the CDR3 is TGTGCCAGCAGCTTGACGGGAGCTTCGTACAATGAGCAGTTCTTC.

The chain couples TRBV27 to TRBJ2-1; 11 bases line up with TRBD2. From germline, CDR1 is MNHEY and CDR2 SMNVEV (reference sequence). There are 14 residues in the CDR3. Trimming took 8 bases from V and 5 from J; bases not matched to a gene: 5. The CDR3 reads CASGSSGRDNEQFF. In DNA form, the CDR3 reads TGTGCCAGCGGGAGTAGCGGGAGGGACAATGAGCAGTTCTTC.

This clonotype was observed at least ten times. V and J are TRBV7-9 and TRBJ2-7; no reliable D call. Germline CDR1 SEHNR, CDR2 FQNEAQ (reference sequence). The V end lost 3 bases, the J end lost 5 bases, and 11 bases lay between the germline ends. This CDR3 is built from 13 residues. The chain's CDR3 is CASSFDASDEQYF. CDR3 DNA: TGTGCCAGCAGCTTCGACGCCAGCGACGAGCAGTACTTC.

This clonotype was counted ten times or more. V and J are TRBV15 and TRBJ1-1, with a possible D match to TRBD1 (5 bases). Per germline, CDR1 LNHNV and CDR2 YYDKDF (reference sequence). The V and J ends lost 5 bases and 1 base respectively, with 8 bases between them. This CDR3 is built from 13 residues. The CDR3 loop reads CATSLGGNTEAFF. The CDR3, as DNA: TGTGCCACCAGCCTGGGGGGGAACACTGAAGCTTTCTTT.

In this sample, this clonotype turned up many times. V is TRBV11-2 and J is TRBJ2-3; possible D gene TRBD1, 6 bases. The ends were cut back, 0 bases at V and 2 bases at J, with 9 bases in the middle. This CDR3 comprises 15 residues. Germline V CDR1 and CDR2: SGHAT, FQNNGV. CDR3 nucleotide sequence: TGTGCCAGCAGCTTAGACAGGGGTCACACAGATACGCAGTATTTT. This encodes CASSLDRGHTDTQYF.

The chain is built from TRBV19 and TRBJ2-1, with TRBD2 matching over 9 bases. The germline V gene encodes CDR1 LNHDA and CDR2 SQIVND (reference sequence). The CDR3 length is 15 residues. Trimming cost V 2 bases and J 11 bases; bases outside gene matches: 10. CDR3 region: CASSIQVAGEAKQFF. CDR3 nucleotides: TGTGCCAGTAGTATACAGGTAGCGGGAGAGGCCAAGCAGTTCTTC.

The V and J genes are TRBV18 and TRBJ1-1, with TRBD1 matching over 8 bases. The CDR3 runs 15 residues. J gave up 0 bases and V 5 bases, and 5 bases lay outside the gene matches. Germline CDR1 and CDR2: KGHSH and LQKENI. This CDR3 reads CASSSTGALNTEAFF. CDR3 bases: TGTGCCAGCTCATCGACAGGGGCGCTGAACACTGAAGCTTTCTTT.

This clonotype was observed many times. This chain links TRBV7-8 with TRBJ2-7; D uncertain. The V and J ends lost 5 bases and 2 bases respectively, with 10 bases between them. Looked up from germline, CDR1 is SGHVS and CDR2 is FQNEAQ. The CDR3 consists of 13 residues. CDR3 nucleotides: TGTGCCAGCAGCCCCCTGGTAGCCTACGAGCAGTACTTC. Amino acid sequence: CASSPLVAYEQYF.

This clonotype was seen repeatedly, ten times or more. This sequence joins TRBV11-2 and TRBJ2-5; no definite D call. V was cut by 1 base and J by 4 bases, with 4 bases left in between. Germline V gene data show CDR1 as SGHAT and CDR2 as FQNNGV. This CDR3 is built from 12 residues. This CDR3 reads CASSLARETQYF. CDR3 nucleotides: TGTGCCAGCAGCTTAGCAAGAGAGACCCAGTACTTC. Based on the CDR3 plus reference TRBV11-2 and TRBJ2-5, the full variable domain is EAGVAQSPRYKIIEKRQSVAFWCNPISGHATLYWYQQILGQGPKLLIQFQNNGVVDDSQLPKDRFSAERLKGVDSTLKIQPAKLEDSAVYLCASSLARETQYFGPGTRLLVL.

This clonotype was recorded many times. This chain links TRBV6-9 with TRBJ2-3; TRBD2 aligns across 14 bases. Trimming removed 5 bases from V and 5 bases from J; junction bases left unmatched: 6. This CDR3 has 16 amino acids. Germline CDR1 MNHGY, CDR2 SVAAGI. The CDR3 DNA sequence: TGTGCCAGCAGTAACGGGACTAGCGGGAGCGGAGATACGCAGTATTTT. Translated: CASSNGTSGSGDTQYF.

The chain is built from TRBV20-1 and TRBJ1-5; D is unresolved. The V gene's germline CDR1 is DFQATT and CDR2 SNEGSKA (reference sequence). V lost 5 bases, J lost 4 bases, and 15 bases lay in between. This CDR3 is 14 amino acids long. The CDR3 nucleotides are TGCAGTGCTCGCCTATCTGGGGTTAATCAGCCCCAGCATTTT. It specifies CSARLSGVNQPQHF.

On this clonotype: This could be a read error, since a much larger clone is one nucleotide away. The rearrangement joins TRBV6-5 to TRBJ1-2; D gene ambiguous. V was cut by 0 bases and J by 4 bases, with 12 bases left in between. Germline V lookup: CDR1 MNHEY, CDR2 SVGAGI. The CDR3 is 15 residues long. The CDR3 spells CASSYSNWGRYGYTF. The CDR3 nucleotides are TGTGCCAGCAGTTACTCGAACTGGGGTCGCTATGGCTACACCTTC.

This clonotype came up a few times. This sequence joins TRBV7-9 and TRBJ1-2; TRBD1 might be the D (5 bases). Germline V CDR1 and CDR2: SEHNR, FQNEAQ (reference sequence). The V end was cut by 6 bases, the J end by 7 bases, with 18 bases between. The CDR3 loop spans 14 amino acids. For the CDR3, the DNA is TGTGCCAGCAGTTCTGGTCGGGGCGGTAGTGGCTACACCTTC. It specifies CASSSGRGGSGYTF.

This rearrangement joins TRBV20-1 to TRBJ2-7; the match to TRBD2 covers 8 bases. The CDR3 extends over 13 amino acids. Germline V lookup: CDR1 DFQATT, CDR2 SNEGSKA (reference sequence). The J segment lost 3 bases and the V segment lost 6 bases, leaving 7 bases of the junction unmatched. The CDR3 nucleotides are TGCAGTGCGGGGACTAGTTGGAACTACGAGCAGTACTTC. It is translated as CSAGTSWNYEQYF.

This clonotype has ten or more counts. The J gene is TRBJ2-7, the V gene TRBV7-9; maybe TRBD1 (6 bases). The germline V gene encodes CDR1 SEHNR and CDR2 FQNEAQ (reference sequence). The CDR3 runs to 19 residues. V lost 5 bases and J lost 4, with 30 bases in between. The CDR3 here is CASSIRDQEIERGIYEQYF. DNA for the CDR3: TGTGCCAGCAGCATCCGGGATCAAGAAATTGAGAGGGGGATATACGAGCAGTACTTC.

This chain joins TRBV5-4 and TRBJ2-2; 9 bases agree with TRBD1. CDR1 is SGHNT, CDR2 YYREEE, per germline (reference sequence). V gave up 4 bases and J gave up 6 bases; unmatched junction bases: 4. This CDR3 contains 14 residues. CDR3 sequence: CASSHHRGPGELFF. CDR3 bases: TGTGCCAGCAGCCATCACAGGGGGCCCGGGGAGCTGTTTTTT.

This clonotype was recorded at least ten times. V gene TRBV12-3 or TRBV12-4 combines with J gene TRBJ1-5; D remains unclear. The CDR3 contains 14 residues. V lost 6 bases and J lost 9, with 18 bases in between. This CDR3 reads CASSPRTPDGPQHF. CDR3 DNA: TGTGCCAGCAGCCCCCGGACCCCGGACGGGCCCCAGCATTTT.

The V and J genes are TRBV6-2 or TRBV6-3 and TRBJ2-7; 10 nucleotides align to TRBD1. V dropped 8 bases and J dropped 2; count of bases not matched to a gene: 9. This CDR3 spans 15 amino acids. Germline lookup yields CDR1 MNHEY and CDR2 SVGEGT. CDR3 loop: CASGARDRGPYEQYF. In DNA form, the CDR3 reads TGTGCCAGCGGGGCTCGGGACAGGGGACCCTACGAGCAGTACTTC.

This clonotype has a handful of counts. The chain links TRBV5-5 to TRBJ2-7; 8 bases map to TRBD2. The CDR3 consists of 15 residues. With 0 bases clipped from V and 4 bases from J, the junction kept 6 bases outside the gene matches. CDR1 is SGHKS, CDR2 YYEKEE, per germline (reference sequence). CDR3 DNA sequence: TGTGCCAGCAGCTTGGCCGGGGGGGGATTGTACGAGCAGTACTTC. Its translation is CASSLAGGGLYEQYF.

This clonotype was observed many times. The chain has TRBV5-6 and TRBJ2-1, with TRBD2 matching 9 bases. V trimming: 4 bases; J trimming: 2 bases; junction bases outside the gene matches: 10. This CDR3 spans 17 amino acids. Germline V gene sequence: CDR1 SGHDT, CDR2 YYEEEE. CDR3 in amino acids: CASSPLVSGGPYNEQFF. CDR3 coding DNA: TGTGCCAGCAGCCCCTTGGTGAGCGGGGGGCCCTACAATGAGCAGTTCTTC.

This clonotype was counted many times. V is TRBV7-2 and J is TRBJ2-7; D is unresolved. V was shortened by 7 bases and J by 0 bases, with 25 bases between the two germline ends. Germline CDR1 and CDR2: SGHTA and FQGNSA. There are 18 residues in the CDR3. DNA of the CDR3: TGTGCCAGCACCCCTTATCCAAAGGACGACGTTAGCTCCTACGAGCAGTACTTC. This encodes CASTPYPKDDVSSYEQYF.

This clonotype was seen ten or more times. V gene TRBV7-2 combines with J gene TRBJ2-2; D not certain. The V end was cut by 1 base, the J end by 5 bases, with 5 bases between. The CDR3 contains 13 residues. The V gene's germline CDR1 is SGHTA and CDR2 FQGNSA. The CDR3 protein is CASSLGGTGELFF. The DNA of the CDR3 is TGTGCCAGCAGCTTAGGAGGTACCGGGGAGCTGTTTTTT.

This sequence joins TRBV6-5 and TRBJ1-6, with D perhaps matching TRBD1 (5 bases). Trimming stripped 0 bases from V and 3 bases from J, with 9 bases between. This CDR3 spans 16 amino acids. Germline CDR1 MNHEY, CDR2 SVGAGI. CDR3 DNA sequence: TGTGCCAGCAGTTACTCCGGGACGATCTATAATTCACCCCTCCACTTT. It encodes CASSYSGTIYNSPLHF.

The chain links TRBV5-8 to TRBJ2-2, with no clear D. V lost 0 bases, J lost 4 bases, and 10 bases lay in between. The CDR3 has 15 amino acids. Germline lookup yields CDR1 SGHTS and CDR2 YDEGEE. CDR3 bases: TGTGCCAGCAGCTTGGTCCAGTCGAGCACCGGGGAGCTGTTTTTT. It specifies CASSLVQSSTGELFF.

CDR3 DNA sequence: TGTGCCAGCAGCTCCTGGACTAGCGGGAGGGACCAGAATGAGCAGTTCTTC. Amino acid sequence: CASSSWTSGRDQNEQFF. The chain joins TRBV7-4 to TRBJ2-1; 15 bases map to TRBD2. CDR3 size: 17 residues. After removal of 4 bases from V and 7 bases from J, the junction contained 8 bases not matched to a gene. Per the germline V gene, CDR1 is SGHVT and CDR2 is SQSDAQ.

V is TRBV7-4 and J is TRBJ2-5; TRBD2 is a possible D gene (6 bases). Trimming shortened V by 2 bases and J by 0 bases, and 10 bases separated the two germline ends. The CDR3 is 15 residues long. Per germline, CDR1 SGHVT and CDR2 SQSDAQ. The CDR3 nucleotides are TGTGCCAGCAGCTTATTTGGCGGGGACCAAGAGACCCAGTACTTC. The encoded protein is CASSLFGGDQETQYF.

The chain employs TRBV4-1 and TRBJ1-2, with 7 bases matching TRBD1. This CDR3 contains 16 residues. Per the germline V gene, CDR1 is MGHRA and CDR2 is YSYEKL. V trimming: 3 bases; J trimming: 3 bases; junction bases outside the gene matches: 10. The DNA for the CDR3 is TGCGCCAGCAGCCATCAGACAGGGCCTCTTTACTATGGCTACACCTTC. Amino acid sequence: CASSHQTGPLYYGYTF.

This clonotype has just a few counts. The J gene is TRBJ2-7, the V gene TRBV12-3 or TRBV12-4; no firm D call. V was cut by 1 base and J by 0 bases, with 10 bases left in between. This CDR3 has 15 amino acids. CDR3 in amino acids: CASSLGRPSSYEQYF. The CDR3 DNA sequence: TGTGCCAGCAGTTTAGGGCGCCCGAGCTCCTACGAGCAGTACTTC.

Remarks on this clonotype: A read error may produce the germline difference seen at one junction end. J is TRBJ2-1 and V is TRBV7-6; 9 positions agree with TRBD2. This CDR3 has 18 amino acids. The germline gives CDR1 SGHVS, CDR2 FNYEAQ. CDR3 DNA: TGTGTCAGCAGCTTAGGGGGATTAGCGGGAGTTGGATACAATGAGCAGTTCTTC. As protein: CVSSLGGLAGVGYNEQFF.

The chain carries TRBV28 and TRBJ1-2, with D hard to call. Germline V lookup: CDR1 MDHEN, CDR2 SYDVKM. V shed 3 bases and J shed 14 bases, with 19 bases lying between them. CDR3 length equals 13 residues. The CDR3 loop is CASSFLVDSGRTF. CDR3 in DNA: TGTGCCAGCAGTTTCCTCGTTGATTCCGGGCGGACCTTC.

The CDR3 coding sequence is TGCAGTGGTCTGTGGGTCGAAAAACTGTTTTTT. This gives the protein CSGLWVEKLFF. This sequence joins TRBV20-1 and TRBJ1-4; no clear D gene. Germline V gene sequence: CDR1 DFQATT, CDR2 SNEGSKA (reference sequence). V lost 7 bases, J lost 8 bases, and 11 bases lay in between. The length of the CDR3 is 11 residues.

On this clonotype: One end of the junction varies from germline; a read error may be responsible. CDR3 loop: CASSPTDMEGLNTEAFF. The CDR3 bases are TGTGCCAGCAGCCCCACGGACATGGAGGGACTGAACACTGAAGCTTTTTTT. The V gene is TRBV7-3, the J gene TRBJ1-1; tentative D call: TRBD1 (5 bases). Per the germline V gene, CDR1 is SGHTA and CDR2 is FQGTGA. This CDR3 is 17 amino acids long.